This T cell receptor beta chain was captured in a study of spatial heterogeneity in lung cancer. Turning to the study itself: Consistently, beta-chain sequences turned up in larger numbers than alpha-chain sequences did. Unique TCR and UMI combinations averaged more than ten appearances each in raw reads.

In this sample, this clonotype turned up many times. The time point denotes: sample taken at primary tumor resection. The sequenced material consisted of unsorted whole RNA from tumor, nontumor lung or frozen PBMC. The donors were 72 patients with non-small cell lung cancer that was early-stage and untreated. The germline V gene has CDR1 MNHEY and CDR2 SVGAGI. CDR3 length: 17 residues. V was clipped by 4 bases and J by 4 bases; unmatched bases: 13. Individually, TCR cDNA molecules were each labelled with a unique molecular identifier. One entry per CDR3 protein, called by TCRdb with MiXCR from the 5' RACE reads. The table shows several thousand distinct CDR3 sequences, with 5% to 6% occurring only once.

This TCR derives from a female donor with early-stage non-small cell lung cancer. The sequencing used normal lung tissue next to the tumor, collected at surgery. The chain links TRBV6-5 to TRBJ2-3; 8 nucleotides match TRBD2. The CDR3 DNA reads as TGTGCCAGCAGTTCTTTGAGTAGCGGGATGGAATCAGATACGCAGTATTTT. It codes for CASSSLSSGMESDTQYF.